The 32 T cell receptor beta chains below all came from one sample that was sequenced in a study of cytomegalovirus exposure and HLA in healthy donors. 60 Vbeta and 13 Jbeta primers were used in PCR. Only in-frame clones appear in the TCRdb table, and some are missing; sequencing was by immunoSEQ multiplex PCR. The sample consists of roughly 130,000 clones, just over 70% of them appearing once. The specimen sequenced was PBMCs. The receptor set was obtained from an older woman in good health and CMV-seropositive.

The chain links TRBV6-5 to TRBJ1-6; the D gene is possibly TRBD1 (5 bases). V lost 2 bases and J 5 bases, leaving 13 bases between the germline ends. There are 16 residues in the CDR3. Germline CDR1 and CDR2: MNHEY and SVGAGI. This CDR3 reads CASSYGWGRDNSPLHF. CDR3 nucleotides: TGTGCCAGCAGTTACGGGTGGGGCAGGGATAATTCACCCCTCCACTTT.

This chain joins TRBV6-5 and TRBJ2-7; 7 bases are a match to TRBD1. In germline, CDR1 is MNHEY, CDR2 SVGAGI. Unmatched junction bases numbered 12, after V lost 3 bases and J lost 7 bases. This CDR3 region has 15 residues. DNA of the CDR3: TGTGCCAGCAGTTATGGGGCAGGGGGTAATATTGAGCAGTACTTC. This encodes CASSYGAGGNIEQYF.

The chain joins TRBV10-3 to TRBJ1-5; 7 positions agree with TRBD1. Losses at the gene ends were 3 bases for V and 2 bases for J; bases not matched to a gene: 7. Germline CDR1 reads ENHRY; CDR2 reads SYGVKD. The CDR3 spans 16 residues. The CDR3: CAISDSGQAGNQPQHF. The CDR3 DNA reads as TGTGCCATCAGTGACTCCGGACAGGCCGGCAATCAGCCCCAGCATTTT.

The chain recombines TRBV10-1 with TRBJ2-1; TRBD2 aligns across 15 bases. The CDR3 has 18 residues. Looked up from germline, CDR1 is WNHNN and CDR2 is SYGVQD (reference sequence). Germline trimming cut 4 bases from V and 1 base from J; bases unmatched to any gene: 5. The CDR3 here is CASSVGLAGGLSYNEQFF. CDR3 nucleotides: TGCGCCAGCAGTGTGGGACTAGCGGGGGGCCTGTCCTACAATGAGCAGTTCTTC.

This chain connects TRBV6-5 to TRBJ2-1; TRBD1 agrees at 7 bases. Per germline, CDR1 MNHEY and CDR2 SVGAGI. With 5 bases clipped from V and 4 bases from J, the junction kept 8 bases outside the gene matches. CDR3 length equals 15 residues. In nucleotides, the CDR3 is TGTGCCAGCAGTATTGGGACAGCACATTACAATGAGCAGTTCTTC. As protein: CASSIGTAHYNEQFF.

The chain recombines TRBV11-1 with TRBJ1-1; unclear D gene. Germline V gene lookup returns CDR1 SGHAT and CDR2 FQDESV (reference sequence). The CDR3 has 13 amino acids. V was clipped by 5 bases and J by 0 bases, with 7 bases between them. CDR3: CASSEQLNTEAFF. The CDR3, as DNA: TGTGCCAGCAGCGAACAGCTGAACACTGAAGCTTTCTTT.

J is TRBJ2-1 and V is TRBV7-9; D may be TRBD1 (5 bases). CDR1 and CDR2 (germline): SEHNR, FQNEAQ (reference sequence). V lost 3 bases, J lost 0 bases, and 9 bases lay in between. The CDR3 sequence is 15 residues long. CDR3 residues: CASSFRDSSYNEQFF. The CDR3 bases are TGTGCCAGCAGCTTTAGAGACAGCTCCTACAATGAGCAGTTCTTC.

The chain uses TRBV5-6 and TRBJ2-5; D ambiguous. Judging by the DNA end, TRBJ2-7 fits better; the J call may be wrong. Germline loops: CDR1 SGHDT, CDR2 YYEEEE. The CDR3 length is 11 residues. The CDR3 loop is CASSSSYEQYF. CDR3 in DNA: TGTGCCAGCAGCTCCTCCTACGAGCAGTACTTC.

V is TRBV7-2 and J is TRBJ1-3; D might be TRBD1 (5 bases). V lost 1 base to trimming and J lost 0 bases, with 16 bases between them. The CDR3 covers 18 residues. The germline CDR1 and CDR2 sequences are SGHTA and FQGNSA. The CDR3 DNA is TGTGCCAGCAGCTTAGGGGGCTCCGTACTATTCTCTGGAAACACCATATATTTT. This sequence encodes CASSLGGSVLFSGNTIYF. Based on the CDR3 plus reference TRBV7-2 and TRBJ1-3, the full variable domain is GAGVSQSPSNKVTEKGKDVELRCDPISGHTALYWYRQSLGQGLEFLIYFQGNSAPDKSGLPSDRFSAERTGGSVSTLTIQRTQQEDSAVYLCASSLGGSVLFSGNTIYFGEGSWLTVV.

This chain links TRBV19 with TRBJ1-1, with TRBD1 identical over 7 bases. CDR1 and CDR2 from the germline V gene are LNHDA and SQIVND (reference sequence). The junction had 4 bases not matched to a gene; V was cut back by 4 bases and J by 2 bases. CDR3 length equals 14 residues. The CDR3 region is CASSSGTENTEAFF. In DNA, the CDR3 is TGTGCCAGTAGTAGTGGGACAGAAAACACTGAAGCTTTCTTT.

The chain has TRBV2 and TRBJ2-1, with 7 bases aligning to TRBD1. Trimming removed 5 bases from V and 6 bases from J; junction bases left unmatched: 7. CDR1 and CDR2 from the germline V gene are SNHLY and FYNNEI. The CDR3 covers 14 residues. CDR3: CASSPTGWGNEQFF. Written as DNA, the CDR3 is TGTGCCAGCAGTCCGACAGGGTGGGGCAATGAGCAGTTCTTC.

This clone came up a few times. The rearrangement links TRBV14 to TRBJ2-3, with 8 nucleotides matching TRBD2. The V gene end was trimmed by 4 bases and the J gene end by 5 bases; junction bases not matched to a gene: 11. This CDR3 spans 16 amino acids. The germline V gene encodes CDR1 SGHDN and CDR2 FVKESK. The CDR3 loop is CASSLEGGGLRDTQYF. As DNA, the CDR3 is TGTGCCAGCAGCCTTGAAGGCGGGGGGCTTAGAGATACGCAGTATTTT.

This clone was counted only a few times. This sequence joins TRBV7-9 and TRBJ2-5; no firm D call. This CDR3 has 11 amino acids. From germline, CDR1 is SEHNR and CDR2 FQNEAQ (reference sequence). With 8 bases removed from V and 1 base from J, the gap between germline ends came to 5 bases. DNA of the CDR3: TGTGCCAGCCGTCTCCAAGAGACCCAGTACTTC. Translating gives CASRLQETQYF.

The chain uses TRBV12-5 and TRBJ1-1, with D possibly matching TRBD1 (6 bases). CDR3 length equals 13 residues. Germline CDR1 LGHNT, CDR2 FRNRAP. V was trimmed by 1 base and J by 5 bases, leaving 8 bases between them. The CDR3 region has the DNA TGTGCTAGTGGTTTGGAGGGGGGGACTGAAGCTTTCTTT. This codes for CASGLEGGTEAFF.

The genes are TRBV18 and TRBJ2-7; 14 bases match TRBD2. J lost 4 bases, V lost 6 bases, and 14 bases had no gene match. Germline CDR1 KGHSH, CDR2 LQKENI. This CDR3 is built from 18 residues. Here the CDR3 reads CASSQTSGGVSAPYEQYF. CDR3 sequence (DNA): TGTGCCAGCTCCCAGACTAGCGGGGGGGTCTCCGCCCCGTACGAGCAGTACTTC.

The V and J genes are TRBV29-1 and TRBJ1-1; 7 bases are shared with TRBD1. Trimming cost V 8 bases and J 4 bases; bases outside gene matches: 7. Germline CDR1 is SQVTM and CDR2 is ANQGSEA. This CDR3 has 12 amino acids. The CDR3 loop is CSSRGSFTEAFF. For the CDR3, the DNA is TGCAGCTCCAGGGGGTCCTTCACTGAAGCTTTCTTT.

J is TRBJ2-3 and V is TRBV25-1; no reliable D call. The CDR3 runs to 13 residues. The V and J ends lost 2 bases and 4 bases respectively, with 7 bases between them. Germline CDR1 reads MGHDK; CDR2 reads SYGVNS. CDR3 loop: CASSETRADTQYF. The CDR3, as DNA: TGTGCCAGCAGTGAAACTCGGGCAGATACGCAGTATTTT.

This clone appeared a few times. This rearrangement joins TRBV19 to TRBJ1-1, with 7 bases aligning to TRBD1. Germline V CDR1 and CDR2: LNHDA, SQIVND (reference sequence). The CDR3 length is 16 residues. V lost 3 bases, J lost 1 base, and 8 bases stayed unmatched. In DNA form, the CDR3 reads TGTGCCAGTAGTATGGGGTCTCACAGGGGGAACACTGAAGCTTTCTTT. Its translation is CASSMGSHRGNTEAFF.

This chain uses TRBV9 with TRBJ1-4; TRBD1 agrees at 7 bases. This CDR3 is 15 amino acids long. With 0 bases clipped from V and 8 bases from J, the junction kept 7 bases outside the gene matches. The germline CDR1 and CDR2 sequences are SGDLS and YYNGEE. CDR3 DNA sequence: TGTGCCAGCAGCGTAGTGGAGAGGGGGCACGAAAAACTGTTTTTT. Translating gives CASSVVERGHEKLFF.

The chain has TRBV5-4 and TRBJ1-2; a possible D gene is TRBD1 (6 bases). Trimming cost V 0 bases and J 7 bases, with 13 bases left between them. The CDR3 sequence is 14 residues long. Germline values: CDR1 SGHNT, CDR2 YYREEE (reference sequence). The CDR3 reads CASSLVLQGSGYTF. The CDR3 bases are TGTGCCAGCAGCTTGGTATTGCAGGGGAGTGGCTACACCTTC. The variable domain in full, completed from reference TRBV5-4 and TRBJ1-2, reads ETGVTQSPTHLIKTRGQQVTLRCSSQSGHNTVSWYQQALGQGPQFIFQYYREEENGRGNFPPRFSGLQFPNYSSELNVNALELDDSALYLCASSLVLQGSGYTFGSGTRLTVV.

V gene TRBV6-5 combines with J gene TRBJ1-1; D perhaps matches TRBD1 (5 bases). Between the trimmed V and J ends, which lost 5 bases and 0 bases, there was a span of 10 bases. CDR1 is MNHEY, CDR2 SVGAGI, per germline. The CDR3 totals 14 residues. The CDR3, as DNA: TGTGCCAGCAGTCCACAGGAATTGAACACTGAAGCTTTCTTT. Translating gives CASSPQELNTEAFF.

This sequence joins TRBV7-8 and TRBJ1-2; possibly TRBD1 for D (5 bases). CDR3 length: 15 amino acids. CDR1 is SGHVS, CDR2 FQNEAQ, per germline. V was trimmed by 5 bases and J by 2 bases, leaving 15 bases between them. DNA of the CDR3: TGTGCCAGCAGCCGCGGGGCAGGGACCAACTATGGCTACACCTTC. Its protein is CASSRGAGTNYGYTF.

This clone was detected a few times. The chain is built from TRBV7-9 and TRBJ2-1, with D possibly being TRBD1 (6 bases). Trimming pared 3 bases from V and 5 bases from J, leaving 14 bases between. Looked up from germline, CDR1 is SEHNR and CDR2 is FQNEAQ (reference sequence). The CDR3 loop spans 15 amino acids. CDR3 DNA: TGTGCCAGCAGCTTTAACAGGGTTGGGGACAATGAGCAGTTCTTC. Protein sequence: CASSFNRVGDNEQFF.

The chain uses TRBV5-1 and TRBJ2-5, with D perhaps matching TRBD1 (5 bases). The germline V and J ends were trimmed by 7 bases and 2 bases, with 9 bases remaining between them. Germline CDR1 reads SGHRS; CDR2 reads YFSETQ. The CDR3 runs to 12 residues. The CDR3 reads CASYRQQETQYF. CDR3 in DNA: TGCGCCAGCTACCGACAGCAAGAGACCCAGTACTTC.

J is TRBJ1-2 and V is TRBV29-1; D is unresolved. The V gene lost 4 bases and the J gene lost 1 base, with 10 bases spanning the gap. CDR3 length equals 13 residues. Germline lookup yields CDR1 SQVTM and CDR2 ANQGSEA. The CDR3: CSVGREGNYGYTF. CDR3 sequence (DNA): TGCAGCGTTGGGAGGGAAGGTAACTATGGCTACACCTTC.

The chain is built from TRBV6-1 and TRBJ1-5; D perhaps matches TRBD1 (6 bases). Trimming pared 4 bases from V and 5 bases from J, leaving 9 bases between. The CDR3 sequence is 13 residues long. CDR1 is MNHNS and CDR2 is SASEGT in the germline V gene. The CDR3 protein is CASSANRDQPQHF. CDR3 DNA sequence: TGTGCCAGCAGTGCGAACAGGGATCAGCCCCAGCATTTT.

The chain joins TRBV19 to TRBJ2-1; D possibly corresponds to TRBD1 (6 bases). V lost 2 bases to trimming and J lost 0 bases, with 8 bases between them. Germline loops: CDR1 LNHDA, CDR2 SQIVND (reference sequence). The CDR3 has 15 residues. CDR3 amino acids: CASSIPGVSYNEQFF. Written as DNA, the CDR3 is TGTGCCAGTAGTATACCAGGGGTCTCCTACAATGAGCAGTTCTTC.

This chain joins TRBV5-5 and TRBJ1-4; D may be TRBD1 (5 bases). With 2 bases removed from V and 2 bases from J, the gap between germline ends came to 16 bases. CDR1 SGHKS and CDR2 YYEKEE come from the germline V gene (reference sequence). The CDR3 has 17 residues. CDR3 sequence (DNA): TGTGCCAGCAGCTTCCGGGTCAGGGTGGCTACTAATGAAAAACTGTTTTTT. Protein product: CASSFRVRVATNEKLFF.

A few counts support this clone. The rearrangement joins TRBV6-5 to TRBJ2-5; 7 nucleotides line up with TRBD1. V was clipped by 0 bases and J by 5 bases; unmatched bases: 6. The germline V gene encodes CDR1 MNHEY and CDR2 SVGAGI. This CDR3 spans 15 amino acids. CDR3 bases: TGTGCCAGCAGTTACTCGACCGACAGGGTCGAGACCCAGTACTTC. Translated: CASSYSTDRVETQYF.

CDR3 nucleotides: TGTGCCAGCAGACACAGGGACACTGAAGCTTTCTTT. Protein sequence: CASRHRDTEAFF. The V and J genes are TRBV6-5 and TRBJ1-1; TRBD1 might be the D (6 bases). The CDR3 runs to 12 residues. The germline CDR1 and CDR2 sequences are MNHEY and SVGAGI. Trimming left V 6 bases short and J 3 bases short, with 8 bases between.

The V gene is TRBV2, the J gene TRBJ2-3, with 9 bases matching TRBD2. V was pared by 0 bases and J by 2 bases, with 6 bases of the junction left unmatched. The CDR3 totals 17 residues. Germline V gives CDR1 SNHLY, CDR2 FYNNEI. CDR3: CASSEAVSGGYTDTQYF. The CDR3 nucleotides are TGTGCCAGCAGTGAAGCGGTTAGCGGGGGCTACACAGATACGCAGTATTTT.

In its sample, this clone was seen a few times. CDR3 DNA: TGTGCCAGCAGCCCCGACCCGACAGGGAATTCCTATGGCTACACCTTC. It yields the protein CASSPDPTGNSYGYTF. This chain links TRBV7-3 with TRBJ1-2; 7 bases line up with TRBD1. CDR1 is SGHTA and CDR2 is FQGTGA in the germline V gene. The junction had 13 bases not matched to a gene; V was cut back by 5 bases and J by 4 bases. The CDR3 has 16 amino acids.